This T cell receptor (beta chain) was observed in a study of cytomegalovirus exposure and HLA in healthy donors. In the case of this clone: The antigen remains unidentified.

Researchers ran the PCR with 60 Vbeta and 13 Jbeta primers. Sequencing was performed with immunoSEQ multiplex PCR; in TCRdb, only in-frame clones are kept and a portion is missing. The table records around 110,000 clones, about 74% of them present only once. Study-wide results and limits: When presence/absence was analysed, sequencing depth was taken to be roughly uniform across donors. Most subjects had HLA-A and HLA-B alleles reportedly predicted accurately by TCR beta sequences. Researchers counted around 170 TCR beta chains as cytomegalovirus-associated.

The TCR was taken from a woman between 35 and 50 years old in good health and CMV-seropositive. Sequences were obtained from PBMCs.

Written as DNA, the CDR3 is TGTGCCATCAGTGAGGGGACATCCAACTATGGCTACACCTTC. It specifies CAISEGTSNYGYTF. This rearrangement joins TRBV10-3 to TRBJ1-2, with a tentative D call TRBD1 (6 bases). The V gene lost 2 bases and the J gene lost 2 bases, with 9 bases spanning the gap. Germline loops: CDR1 ENHRY, CDR2 SYGVKD. The CDR3 length is 14 residues.